Following are 20 T cell receptor beta chains from one sample sequenced in a study of blood T cell repertoires in COVID-19. The repertoire was sequenced with immunoSEQ multiplex PCR; TCRdb's copy has only in-frame clones and lacks some. The sample holds under 350,000 clones; roughly 89% are singletons and the top ten take about 4.6%. The source material was peripheral blood. The receptors were sampled from a man aged 35-49 years with acute or convalescent COVID-19.

The rearrangement joins TRBV5-1 to TRBJ2-2; no clear D gene. CDR1 and CDR2 from the germline V gene are SGHRS and YFSETQ. V dropped 2 bases and J dropped 8 bases, with 7 bases sitting between them. This CDR3 is built from 12 residues. CDR3 loop: CASSLPRGELFF. As DNA, the CDR3 is TGCGCCAGCAGCTTACCGCGGGGGGAGCTGTTTTTT.

This chain links TRBV5-1 with TRBJ1-1; 8 bases line up with TRBD1. Germline V CDR1 and CDR2: SGHRS, YFSETQ. CDR3 length: 13 amino acids. Trimming removed 0 bases from V and 11 bases from J; junction bases left unmatched: 6. The CDR3 sequence is CASSLGQGAVAFF. For the CDR3, the DNA is TGCGCCAGCAGCTTGGGGCAGGGGGCTGTGGCTTTCTTT.

This clone came up once. Other DNA sequences from this sample encode an identical CDR3 as well. The J gene is TRBJ1-1, the V gene TRBV3-1 (or the pseudogene TRBV3-2), with unresolved D. Germline CDR1 and CDR2: LGHDT and YNNKEL (reference sequence). V was pared by 4 bases and J by 1 base, with 7 bases between. The CDR3 has 13 amino acids. CDR3 residues: CASSLSGNTEAFF. The CDR3 DNA sequence: TGTGCCAGCAGCCTTTCGGGGAACACTGAAGCTTTCTTT.

Comment on this clone: This CDR3 is also generated by other DNA sequences in the sample. This chain connects TRBV11-2 to TRBJ1-1; weak D call: TRBD1 (5 bases). Per germline, CDR1 SGHAT and CDR2 FQNNGV. This CDR3 is built from 13 residues. Trimming removed 5 bases from V and 1 base from J, with 8 bases in between. The CDR3 loop reads CASSLQENTEAFF. The CDR3 DNA follows: TGTGCCAGCAGCCTACAGGAGAACACTGAAGCTTTCTTT.

The chain couples TRBV4-1 to TRBJ1-5; TRBD1 agrees at 8 bases. Germline assignment: CDR1 MGHRA and CDR2 YSYEKL. The CDR3 runs 18 residues. Trimming at V came to 0 bases and at J to 3 bases, leaving 10 bases not matched to a gene. The CDR3 reads CASSQDGGRGLINQPQHF. The CDR3 DNA sequence: TGCGCCAGCAGCCAAGATGGCGGCAGGGGGCTAATCAATCAGCCCCAGCATTTT.

The chain has TRBV19 and TRBJ2-2; D gene ambiguous. The germline V and J ends were trimmed by 1 base and 4 bases, with 10 bases remaining between them. Germline CDR1 LNHDA, CDR2 SQIVND (reference sequence). The CDR3 has 15 residues. The CDR3 region is CASSIVPRPTGELFF. The CDR3 region has the DNA TGTGCCAGTAGTATAGTCCCTAGGCCCACCGGGGAGCTGTTTTTT.

The CDR3 nucleotides are TGTGCCAGCAGCTTAGGTATCGGGAGCACAGATACGCAGTATTTT. It specifies CASSLGIGSTDTQYF. The rearrangement uses TRBV7-7 and TRBJ2-3, with D hard to call. The CDR3 runs 15 residues. The V and J ends lost 1 base and 0 bases respectively, with 8 bases between them. Germline CDR1 and CDR2: SSHAT and FNYEAQ (reference sequence).

V usage is TRBV6-5 and J usage is TRBJ1-5; D is uncertain. Germline V gene lookup returns CDR1 MNHEY and CDR2 SVGAGI. Trimming left V 8 bases short and J 3 bases short, with 11 bases between. The CDR3 is 13 residues long. CDR3 DNA: TGTGCCAGCCGACCGGGGATCAATCAGCCCCAGCATTTT. Encoded protein: CASRPGINQPQHF.

The CDR3 loop reads CASSPGGQGYDGYTF. CDR3 bases: TGTGCCAGCAGCCCGGGGGGACAGGGATATGATGGCTACACCTTC. The chain is built from TRBV9 and TRBJ1-2; 9 bases align to TRBD1. In germline, CDR1 is SGDLS, CDR2 YYNGEE. The V and J ends lost 4 bases and 6 bases, in that order; junction bases with no gene match: 10. There are 15 residues in the CDR3. The full variable domain, completed using reference TRBV9 and TRBJ1-2, is DSGVTQTPKHLITATGQRVTLRCSPRSGDLSVYWYQQSLDQGLQFLIQYYNGEERAKGNILERFSAQQFPDLHSELNLSSLELGDSALYFCASSPGGQGYDGYTFGSGTRLTVV.

The rearrangement joins TRBV5-6 to TRBJ2-3; tentative D call: TRBD2 (6 bases). CDR1 and CDR2 (germline): SGHDT, YYEEEE. Deletions cut 4 bases from V and 0 bases from J, with 15 bases between. The CDR3 is 16 amino acids. The chain's CDR3 is CASSPRSTRSTDTQYF. CDR3 nucleotides: TGTGCCAGCAGCCCTCGGTCGACTAGGAGCACAGATACGCAGTATTTT.

The chain carries TRBV6-2 or TRBV6-3 and TRBJ1-5, with D perhaps matching TRBD1 (6 bases). This CDR3 has 15 amino acids. The germline gives CDR1 MNHEY, CDR2 SVGEGT. Trimming took off 7 bases at V and 4 bases at J, with 17 bases between the two ends. The DNA for the CDR3 is TGTGCCAGCACCCCAGGGGACACGAGAAATCAGCCCCAGCATTTT. It is translated as CASTPGDTRNQPQHF.

The chain combines TRBV5-8 with TRBJ2-3; 10 bases align to TRBD1. V was clipped by 4 bases and J by 3 bases; unmatched bases: 8. The CDR3 covers 16 residues. The V gene's germline CDR1 is SGHTS and CDR2 YDEGEE. CDR3 loop: CASSPETGGLTDTQYF. In DNA form, the CDR3 reads TGTGCCAGCAGCCCCGAGACAGGGGGCTTGACAGATACGCAGTATTTT.

V and J are TRBV5-1 and TRBJ2-5; 8 bases fit TRBD1. CDR1 is SGHRS and CDR2 is YFSETQ in the germline V gene. V dropped 4 bases and J dropped 4; count of bases not matched to a gene: 9. The CDR3 spans 15 residues. CDR3 DNA sequence: TGCGCCAGCAGCGTACAAGTACAGGGGGGAGAGACCCAGTACTTC. It translates to CASSVQVQGGETQYF.

The chain employs TRBV27 and TRBJ1-5; D perhaps matches TRBD1 (5 bases). Between the trimmed V and J ends, which lost 6 bases and 0 bases, there was a span of 12 bases. Germline V gene sequence: CDR1 MNHEY, CDR2 SMNVEV (reference sequence). This CDR3 spans 15 amino acids. The CDR3, as DNA: TGTGCCAGCAGCCCTGACAGCTATAGCAATCAGCCCCAGCATTTT. Amino acid sequence: CASSPDSYSNQPQHF.

This chain connects TRBV5-1 to TRBJ2-7; D unresolved. Trimming removed 0 bases at V and 3 bases at J, with 7 bases between. This CDR3 is 13 amino acids long. Germline V lookup: CDR1 SGHRS, CDR2 YFSETQ. The DNA of the CDR3 is TGCGCCAGCAGCTTGGGAGAGGTCTACGAGCAGTACTTC. This gives the protein CASSLGEVYEQYF.

This sequence joins TRBV4-2 and TRBJ2-3, with D perhaps matching TRBD1 (6 bases). Germline V gene lookup returns CDR1 LGHNA and CDR2 YNFKEQ. This CDR3 is built from 16 residues. Trimming removed 1 base from V and 3 bases from J, with 14 bases in between. The CDR3 bases are TGTGCCAGCAGCCAAGTTTGGGACACGGTAACAGATACGCAGTATTTT. Protein: CASSQVWDTVTDTQYF.

This clone was seen only a few times. V usage is TRBV3-1 (or the pseudogene TRBV3-2) and J usage is TRBJ1-6; 10 positions agree with TRBD1. The CDR3 runs 12 residues. The V segment lost 4 bases and the J segment 14 bases; nucleotides outside the gene matches: 2. Germline lookup yields CDR1 LGHDT and CDR2 YNNKEL (reference sequence). The CDR3 loop reads CASSPDRGSLHF. CDR3 nucleotide sequence: TGTGCCAGCAGCCCGGACAGGGGGTCCCTCCACTTT.

This clone was found once. The V and J genes are TRBV12-3 or TRBV12-4 and TRBJ1-2, with D hard to call. Trimming stripped 2 bases from V and 7 bases from J, with 8 bases between. The CDR3 sequence is 12 residues long. The CDR3 here is CASSLSPGGYTF. CDR3 DNA: TGTGCCAGCAGTTTAAGTCCAGGTGGCTACACCTTC.

The chain recombines TRBV2 with TRBJ2-3, with 10 bases fitting TRBD2. Per the germline V gene, CDR1 is SNHLY and CDR2 is FYNNEI. V lost 2 bases and J lost 4; bases outside the gene matches: 6. This CDR3 has 16 amino acids. For the CDR3, the DNA is TGTGCCAGCAGTGAACCAGCTAGCGGGGGATCAGATACGCAGTATTTT. Translation: CASSEPASGGSDTQYF.

The rearrangement links TRBV6-6 to TRBJ1-3, with D possibly TRBD1 on 5 matching bases. Trimming removed 0 bases from V and 1 base from J, with 7 bases in between. The CDR3 runs to 15 residues. Germline CDR1 and CDR2: MNHNY and SVGAGI (reference sequence). As DNA, the CDR3 is TGTGCCAGCAGTTACTCATCAGGGTCTGGAAACACCATATATTTT. This translates into CASSYSSGSGNTIYF.